The present T cell receptor (beta chain) was sequenced within a study of shared clonotypes between healthy human individuals. Study overall: CD4 naive and CD4 memory each took three plates per donor, while CD8 naive took two and CD8 memory one. Study-wide points: Richness estimates generally favored naive over memory subsets. Clonotype sharing across several donors was observed for roughly 5% of naive CD4 clonotypes.

Looked up from germline, CDR1 is LGHNT and CDR2 is FRNRAP. CDR3 size: 13 residues. Trimming took 3 bases from V and 14 from J; bases not matched to a gene: 8. Turning to this clone: Antigen specificity is unknown.

Memory CD4+ cells were the fraction left after CD45RA+ naive selection. Only in-frame clones appear in the TCRdb table, and some are missing; sequencing was by immunoSEQ multiplex PCR. This table has about 1.4 million clones, around 97% appearing once. This chain links TRBV12-5 with TRBJ2-1, with 9 positions matching TRBD1. The receptor was derived from a man aged 25 to 45 in good health. The sequencing sample was made of naive CD4+ T cells sorted from blood. Described subset: CD45RA+ positively selected. The CDR3 reads CASGFLGTGPKFF. CDR3 in DNA: TGTGCTAGTGGTTTCTTGGGGACAGGGCCTAAGTTCTTC.